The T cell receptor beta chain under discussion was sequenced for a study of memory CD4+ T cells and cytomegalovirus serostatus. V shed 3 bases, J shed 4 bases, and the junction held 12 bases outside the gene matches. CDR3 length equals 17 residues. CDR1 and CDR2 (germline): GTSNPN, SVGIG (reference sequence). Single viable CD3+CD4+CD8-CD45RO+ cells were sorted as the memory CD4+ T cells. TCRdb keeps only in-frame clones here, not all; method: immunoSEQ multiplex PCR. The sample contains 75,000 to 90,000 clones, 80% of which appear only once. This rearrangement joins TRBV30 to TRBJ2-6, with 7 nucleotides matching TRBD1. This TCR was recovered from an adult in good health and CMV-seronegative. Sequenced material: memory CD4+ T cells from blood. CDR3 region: CAWRRGRTYAGANVLTF. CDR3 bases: TGTGCCTGGAGGAGGGGGCGGACTTATGCGGGGGCCAACGTCCTGACTTTC.